Listed below are T cell receptor beta chains from one sample, sequenced in a study of blood T cell dynamics during melanoma immunotherapy. The assay was immunoSEQ multiplex PCR, and TCRdb's table has in-frame clones only and misses some. The data show more than 150 clones, 85% seen once. The input for sequencing was central memory CD8+ T cells from blood, taken from a patient treated with checkpoint blockade. These receptors were taken from a human donor with melanoma. Both conserved end residues are part of each CDR3. D genes are given only for firm matches. Expanded clones are given a class, and other clones once, few, many or no size at all.

D | size | J | V | DNA | CDR3
NA | NA | TRBJ2-3 | TRBV10-3 | TGTGCCATCAGTTCAGACCCCCTGACGACATACGTTTCTAGCACAGATACGCAGTATTTT | CAISSDPLTTYVSSTDTQYF
NA | NA | TRBJ2-3 | TRBV10-2 | TGCGCCAGCAGTGGTGGTCGCGACCTTAGCACAGATACGCAGTATTTT | CASSGGRDLSTDTQYF
TRBD1 | NA | TRBJ2-3 | TRBV6-4 | TGTGCCAGCAGTTTTGGGACAGGGGGCACAGATACGCAGTATTTT | CASSFGTGGTDTQYF
NA | NA | TRBJ2-1 | TRBV19 | TGTGCCAGTAGTATAGACGGATACAATGAGCAGTTCTTC | CASSIDGYNEQFF
NA | NA | TRBJ2-1 | TRBV6-4 | TGTGCCAGCAGTGCGCCTTCTCCCACTGGGGAGGTCGGTGAGCAGTTCTTC | CASSAPSPTGEVGEQFF
NA | few | TRBJ2-7 | TRBV7-2 | TGTGCCAGCAGCTTAGAGTTTAGCGAGCAGTACTTC | CASSLEFSEQYF
NA | NA | TRBJ1-2 | TRBV28 | TGTGCCAGCAGTCCCGGGGGTCAGGTGGATGGCTACACCTTC | CASSPGGQVDGYTF
NA | NA | TRBJ2-2 | TRBV6-4 | TGTGCCAGCAGTGACAGGGACACCGGGGAGCTGTTTTTT | CASSDRDTGELFF
NA | NA | TRBJ2-7 | TRBV10-2 | TGCGCCACGCAGTACCTCCTCCCTAACGAGCAGTACTTC | CATQYLLPNEQYF
NA | few | TRBJ2-6 | TRBV15 | TGTGCCACCGAGGGCACTCCCGGGTCTGGGGCCAACGTCCTGACTTTC | CATEGTPGSGANVLTF
NA | NA | TRBJ1-1 | TRBV15 | TGTGCCACCAGCAGAGATTCAGGGGCATGGACTGAAGCTTTCTTT | CATSRDSGAWTEAFF
NA | NA | TRBJ2-1 | TRBV15 | TGTGCCACCAGCACAGGTGAATCCTACAATGAGCAGTTCTTC | CATSTGESYNEQFF
NA | NA | TRBJ2-3 | TRBV29-1 | TGCAGCGTTGAAACCGGAGGCGGGGAAAACACAGATACGCAGTATTTT | CSVETGGGENTDTQYF
NA | NA | TRBJ2-2 | TRBV7-9 | TGTGCCAGCACCTCAGGGACGCTTCGGACCGGGGAGCTGTTTTTT | CASTSGTLRTGELFF
NA | few | TRBJ2-7 | TRBV4-2 | TGTGCCAGCAGCCAAGATCGGGGACCCTCCTACGAGCAGTACTTC | CASSQDRGPSYEQYF
NA | NA | TRBJ1-5 | TRBV23-1 | TGCGCCAGCAACCCAGCGCCTAGCAATCAGCCCCAGCATTTT | CASNPAPSNQPQHF
TRBD1 | few | TRBJ2-6 | TRBV4-3 | TGCGCCAGCAGCCAAGATGAGACAGGGGGCTCTGGGGCCAACGTCCTGACTTTC | CASSQDETGGSGANVLTF
TRBD1 | NA | TRBJ2-6 | TRBV4-3 | TGCGCCAGCAGCCAAACGACAGGGACCGGGGCCAACGTCCTGACTTTC | CASSQTTGTGANVLTF
NA | NA | TRBJ2-2 | TRBV6-4 | TGTGCCAGCAGTGACTCCCGGGAGCCCGGGGAGCTGTTTTTT | CASSDSREPGELFF
TRBD2 | NA | TRBJ2-3 | TRBV4-3 | TGCGCCAGCAGCCAAGCCACTAGCGGACCTTCAGGTGGAGATACGCAGTATTTT | CASSQATSGPSGGDTQYF
TRBD2 | NA | TRBJ2-2 | TRBV6-4 | TGTGCCAGCAGTGACCGGGGGGAGAACACCGGGGAGCTGTTTTTT | CASSDRGENTGELFF
TRBD2 | NA | TRBJ2-3 | TRBV6-4 | TGTGCCAGCAGTGACTTGAGCGGGGCTGGCTCAGATACGCAGTATTTT | CASSDLSGAGSDTQYF
NA | NA | TRBJ2-3 | TRBV6-4 | TGTGCCAGCAGTGAGGGGCGGGATATCACAGATACGCAGTATTTT | CASSEGRDITDTQYF
TRBD1 | few | TRBJ2-2 | TRBV6-1 | TGTGCCAGCGGGCGACAGGGCGACACCGGGGAGCTGTTTTTT | CASGRQGDTGELFF
NA | NA | TRBJ1-1 | TRBV7-9 | TGTGCCAGCAGCTTAGGGGTTCTGGGGCGGGACACTGAAGCTTTCTTT | CASSLGVLGRDTEAFF
TRBD2 | NA | TRBJ2-2 | TRBV6-1 | TGTGCCACTGGGACTAGCGGGGGGGCCGGGGAGCTGTTTTTT | CATGTSGGAGELFF
TRBD1 | NA | TRBJ2-3 | TRBV6-4 | TGTGCCAGCAGTGACGGACAGGGGGCAGATACGCAGTATTTT | CASSDGQGADTQYF
NA | NA | TRBJ2-3 | TRBV6-5 | TGTGCCAGCAGTTACTCGACCGGGGGAATAGATACGCAGTATTTT | CASSYSTGGIDTQYF
NA | NA | TRBJ1-1 | TRBV4-1 | TGCGCCAGCAGCCAAGAGGACAGCCCGAACACTGAAGCTTTCTTT | CASSQEDSPNTEAFF
NA | once | TRBJ1-3 | TRBV30 | TGTGCCTGGAAACGGTCTGGAAACACCATATATTTT | CAWKRSGNTIYF
NA | few | TRBJ2-5 | TRBV28 | TGTGCCAGCAGTTTAAGGGGGGGGACCCAAGAGACCCAGTACTTC | CASSLRGGTQETQYF
TRBD2 | NA | TRBJ2-1 | TRBV6-1 | TGTGCCAGCAGCGAAGCGGGAGGAGGCCACAATGAGCAGTTCTTC | CASSEAGGGHNEQFF
NA | NA | TRBJ1-5 | TRBV6-4 | TGTGCCAGCAGCGAGGACAGTAGCAATCAGCCCCAGCATTTT | CASSEDSSNQPQHF
NA | NA | TRBJ2-2 | TRBV28 | TGTGCCAGCAGTTCCGGAAGGGGCGACACCGGGGAGCTGTTTTTT | CASSSGRGDTGELFF
TRBD2 | few | TRBJ2-5 | TRBV6-4 | TGTGCCAGCAGTACGACTAGCGGGAGCCAAGAGACCCAGTACTTC | CASSTTSGSQETQYF
TRBD1 | NA | TRBJ2-3 | TRBV6-1 | TGTGCCAGCAGTGACCTCAAGGGCGACAGGGGGGCAGATACGCAGTATTTT | CASSDLKGDRGADTQYF
TRBD1 | few | TRBJ2-3 | TRBV6-4 | TGTGCCAGCAGTGAGGCCGGGACAGGGGGTTCAGATACGCAGTATTTT | CASSEAGTGGSDTQYF
NA | NA | TRBJ1-1 | TRBV10-2 | TGCGCCAGCTTGAGGGGGGCAGGAGTGAACACTGAAGCTTTCTTT | CASLRGAGVNTEAFF
TRBD1 | NA | TRBJ1-6 | TRBV4-1 | TGCGCCAGCAGCCAAGAGGCCAGGGGGAGAGAGGCCTATAATTCACCCCTCCACTTT | CASSQEARGREAYNSPLHF
TRBD2 | NA | TRBJ2-2 | TRBV4-2 | TGTGCCAGCACCGAGGGACTAGCGGATAACACCGGGGAGCTGTTTTTT | CASTEGLADNTGELFF
NA | NA | TRBJ2-6 | TRBV6-1 | TGTGCCAGCAGTGAGGGCTCTGGGGCCAACGTCCTGACTTTC | CASSEGSGANVLTF
NA | NA | TRBJ2-2 | TRBV6-1 | TGTGCCAGCAGTGGACTAGGAGATACCGGGGAGCTGTTTTTT | CASSGLGDTGELFF
NA | NA | TRBJ1-1 | TRBV6-1 | TGTGCCAGCAGCCCAGCAGGGGAGAGCACTGAAGCTTTCTTT | CASSPAGESTEAFF
TRBD1 | NA | TRBJ2-7 | TRBV19 | TGTGCCAGTAGCCCGAGGGGGCTCGAGCAGTACTTC | CASSPRGLEQYF
NA | NA | TRBJ1-1 | TRBV6-1 | TGTGCCAGCAGTGAAAATTGGGAGAACACTGAAGCTTTCTTT | CASSENWENTEAFF
NA | NA | TRBJ1-2 | TRBV12-2 | TGTGCAAGTCGCTTCCGGGCTCCACGAAAGACCTATGGCTACACCTTC | CASRFRAPRKTYGYTF
TRBD2 | NA | TRBJ2-1 | TRBV4-1 | TGCGCCAGCAGCCAAGACCCCGGGACTAGCTCCGATGAGCAGTTCTTC | CASSQDPGTSSDEQFF
TRBD1 | NA | TRBJ1-4 | TRBV15 | TGTGCCACCAGCAGAGATGGACAGGGTAGTGAAAAACTGTTTTTT | CATSRDGQGSEKLFF
NA | NA | TRBJ2-7 | TRBV27 | TGTGCCAGCAGTTTCCTAGGCGGAAACTCCTACGAGCAGTACTTC | CASSFLGGNSYEQYF